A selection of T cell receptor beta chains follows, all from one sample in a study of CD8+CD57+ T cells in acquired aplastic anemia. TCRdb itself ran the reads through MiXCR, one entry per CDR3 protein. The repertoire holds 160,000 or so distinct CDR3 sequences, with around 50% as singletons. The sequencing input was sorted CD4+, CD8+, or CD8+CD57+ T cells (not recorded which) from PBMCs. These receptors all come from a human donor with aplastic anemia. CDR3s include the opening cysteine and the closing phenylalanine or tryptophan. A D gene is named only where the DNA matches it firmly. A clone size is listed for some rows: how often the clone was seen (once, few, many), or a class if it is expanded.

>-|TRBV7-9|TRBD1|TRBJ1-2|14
TGTGCCAGCAGGGGAGTCGACAGGGTCTGTGGCTACACCTTC
CASRGVDRVCGYTF
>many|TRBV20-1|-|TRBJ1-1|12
TGCAGTTCAAGAGGGAGGGGCCATGAAGCTTTCTTT
CSSRGRGHEAFF
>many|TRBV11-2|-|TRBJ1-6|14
TGTGCCAGCAGCTTAACAGGGCTTAATTCACCCCTCCACTTT
CASSLTGLNSPLHF
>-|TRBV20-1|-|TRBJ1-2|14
TGCAGTGCTGCAACCAGGGGTAGGGGCTATGGCTACACCTTC
CSAATRGRGYGYTF
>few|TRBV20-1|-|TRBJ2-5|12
TGCAGTGCTAGACTTCCTGGGGAGACCCAGTACTTC
CSARLPGETQYF
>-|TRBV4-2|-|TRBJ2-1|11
TGTGCCAGCAGCCAAGACCATGATCAGTTCTTC
CASSQDHDQFF
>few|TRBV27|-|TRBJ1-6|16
TGTGCCAGCAGTTTTAGTTCGGAGGTGAATAATTCACCCCTCCACTTT
CASSFSSEVNNSPLHF
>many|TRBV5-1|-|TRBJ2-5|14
TGCGCCAGCAGTGGCAGGGCCGCCACAGAGACCCAGTACTTC
CASSGRAATETQYF
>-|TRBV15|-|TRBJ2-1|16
TGTGCCACCAGCAGAGATCGGCCGACTTCCTACAATGAGCAGCCCTTC
CATSRDRPTSYNEQPF
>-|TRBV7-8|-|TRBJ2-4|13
TGTGCCAGCAGCTCTCGATGGGAAAACATTCAGTACTTC
CASSSRWENIQYF
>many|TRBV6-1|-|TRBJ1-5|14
TGTGCCAGCAGCCCACAGGGAGTTAATCAGCCCCAGCATTTT
CASSPQGVNQPQHF
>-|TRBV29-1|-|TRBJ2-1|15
TGCAGCGTTGAGGTCTGGGGCGGCTCCTACAATGAGCAGTTCTTC
CSVEVWGGSYNEQFF